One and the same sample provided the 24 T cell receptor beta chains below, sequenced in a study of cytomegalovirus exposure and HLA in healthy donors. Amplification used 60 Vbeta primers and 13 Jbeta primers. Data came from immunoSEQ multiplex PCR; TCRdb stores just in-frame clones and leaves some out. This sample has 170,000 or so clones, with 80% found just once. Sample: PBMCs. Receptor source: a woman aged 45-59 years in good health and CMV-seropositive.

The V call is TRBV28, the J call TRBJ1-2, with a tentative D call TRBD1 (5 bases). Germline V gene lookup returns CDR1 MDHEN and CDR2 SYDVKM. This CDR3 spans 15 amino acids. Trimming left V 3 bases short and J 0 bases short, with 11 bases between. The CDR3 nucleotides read TGTGCCAGCAGTTTTTCTCGGGGGGCTAACTATGGCTACACCTTC. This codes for CASSFSRGANYGYTF.

The CDR3 is CASRPGGTGAYGYTF. The CDR3, as DNA: TGTGCCAGCAGACCGGGAGGGACAGGGGCCTATGGCTACACCTTC. The V gene is TRBV6-4, the J gene TRBJ1-2, with TRBD1 identical over 10 bases. The CDR3 spans 15 residues. Germline trimming cut 6 bases from V and 4 bases from J; bases unmatched to any gene: 8. Looked up from germline, CDR1 is MRHNA and CDR2 is SNTAGT.

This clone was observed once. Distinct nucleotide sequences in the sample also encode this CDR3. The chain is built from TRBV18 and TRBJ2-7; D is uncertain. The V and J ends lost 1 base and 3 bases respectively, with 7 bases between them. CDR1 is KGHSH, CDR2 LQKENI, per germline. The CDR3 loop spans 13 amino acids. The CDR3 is CASSPRQDYEQYF. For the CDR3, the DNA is TGTGCCAGCTCACCACGGCAGGACTACGAGCAGTACTTC.

CDR3 DNA sequence: TGTGCCAGCTTCCACAGGGTTGGCGGGGAGCTGTTTTTT. It specifies CASFHRVGGELFF. The chain combines TRBV5-6 with TRBJ2-2; possibly TRBD1 for D (6 bases). The CDR3 is 13 amino acids. V lost 7 bases to trimming and J lost 7 bases, with 14 bases between them. Per the germline V gene, CDR1 is SGHDT and CDR2 is YYEEEE.

This CDR3 is CASSFGPGDPNEQFF. Written as DNA, the CDR3 is TGTGCCAGCAGCTTCGGTCCAGGGGATCCCAATGAGCAGTTCTTC. The chain couples TRBV7-3 to TRBJ2-1, with a weak D call TRBD1 (6 bases). The germline V gene encodes CDR1 SGHTA and CDR2 FQGTGA. V lost 3 bases, J lost 6 bases, and 15 bases lay in between. CDR3 length: 15 amino acids.

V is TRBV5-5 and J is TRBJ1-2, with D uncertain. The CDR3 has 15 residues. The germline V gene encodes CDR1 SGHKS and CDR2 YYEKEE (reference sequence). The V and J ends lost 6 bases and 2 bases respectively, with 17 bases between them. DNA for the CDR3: TGTGCCAGCAACTCAGGATACCTTATAAACTATGGCTACACCTTC. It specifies CASNSGYLINYGYTF.

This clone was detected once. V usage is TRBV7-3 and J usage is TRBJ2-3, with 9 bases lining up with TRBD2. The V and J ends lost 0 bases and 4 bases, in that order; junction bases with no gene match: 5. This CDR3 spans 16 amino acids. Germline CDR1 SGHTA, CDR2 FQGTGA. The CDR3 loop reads CASSLTGTSFSDTQYF. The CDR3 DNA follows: TGTGCCAGCAGCTTAACCGGGACTAGCTTTTCAGATACGCAGTATTTT. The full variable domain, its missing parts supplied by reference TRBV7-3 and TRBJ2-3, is GAGVSQTPSNKVTEKGKYVELRCDPISGHTALYWYRQSLGQGPEFLIYFQGTGAADDSGLPNDRFFAVRPEGSVSTLKIQRTERGDSAVYLCASSLTGTSFSDTQYFGPGTRLTVL.

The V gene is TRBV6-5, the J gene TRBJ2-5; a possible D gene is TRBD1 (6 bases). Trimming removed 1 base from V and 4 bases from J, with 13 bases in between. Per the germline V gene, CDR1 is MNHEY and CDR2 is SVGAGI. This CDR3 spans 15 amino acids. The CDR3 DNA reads TGTGCCAGCAGTTACTGGGGACAAGGACGAGAGACCCAGTACTTC. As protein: CASSYWGQGRETQYF.

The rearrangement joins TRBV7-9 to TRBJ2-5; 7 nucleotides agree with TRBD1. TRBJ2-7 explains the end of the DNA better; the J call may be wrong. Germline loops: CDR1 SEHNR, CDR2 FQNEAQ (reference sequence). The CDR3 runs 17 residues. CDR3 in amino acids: CASSLRPGPGGSYEQYF. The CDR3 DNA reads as TGTGCCAGCAGCTTGAGGCCGGGCCCAGGGGGCTCCTACGAGCAGTACTTC.

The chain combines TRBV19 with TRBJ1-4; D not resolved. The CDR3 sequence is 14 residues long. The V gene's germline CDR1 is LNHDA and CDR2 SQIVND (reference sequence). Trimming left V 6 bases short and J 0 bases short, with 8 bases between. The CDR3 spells CASRDLATNEKLFF. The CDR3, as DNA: TGTGCCAGTAGGGACTTAGCAACTAATGAAAAACTGTTTTTT. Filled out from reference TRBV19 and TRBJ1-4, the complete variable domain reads DGGITQSPKYLFRKEGQNVTLSCEQNLNHDAMYWYRQDPGQGLRLIYYSQIVNDFQKGDIAEGYSVSREKKESFPLTVTSAQKNPTAFYLCASRDLATNEKLFFGSGTQLSVL.

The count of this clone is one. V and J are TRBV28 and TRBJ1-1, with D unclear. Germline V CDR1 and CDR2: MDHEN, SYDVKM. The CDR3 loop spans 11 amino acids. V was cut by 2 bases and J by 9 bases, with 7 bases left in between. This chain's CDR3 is CASSLGRKAFF. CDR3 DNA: TGTGCCAGCAGTTTAGGCAGGAAAGCTTTCTTT.

This CDR3 reads CSVGQGVGDTEAFF. CDR3 DNA sequence: TGCAGCGTCGGACAGGGCGTGGGGGACACTGAAGCTTTCTTT. The V call is TRBV29-1, the J call TRBJ1-1, with 8 bases identical to TRBD1. This CDR3 has 14 amino acids. With V trimmed by 6 bases and J by 3 bases, 9 bases remained unmatched. Germline V gene lookup returns CDR1 SQVTM and CDR2 ANQGSEA.

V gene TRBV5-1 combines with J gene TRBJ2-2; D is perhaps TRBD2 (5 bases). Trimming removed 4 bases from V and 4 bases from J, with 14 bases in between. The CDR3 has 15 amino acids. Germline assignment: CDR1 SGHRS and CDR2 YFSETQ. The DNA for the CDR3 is TGCGCCAGCAGCCCGGAGGACCCCACCACCGGGGAGCTGTTTTTT. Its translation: CASSPEDPTTGELFF.

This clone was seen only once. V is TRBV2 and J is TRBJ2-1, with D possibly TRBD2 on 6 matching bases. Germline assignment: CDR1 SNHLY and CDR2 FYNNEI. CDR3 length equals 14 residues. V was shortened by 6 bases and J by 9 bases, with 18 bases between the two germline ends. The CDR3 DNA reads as TGTGCCAGCAGCGCCACCGGGGGACTGGGTGAGCAGTTCTTC. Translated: CASSATGGLGEQFF.

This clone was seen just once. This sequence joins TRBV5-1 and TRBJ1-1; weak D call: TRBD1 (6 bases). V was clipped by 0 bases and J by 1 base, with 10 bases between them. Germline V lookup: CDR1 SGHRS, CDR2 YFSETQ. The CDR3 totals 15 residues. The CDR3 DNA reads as TGCGCCAGCAGCTTGGTGGGAGGGGGGAACACTGAAGCTTTCTTT. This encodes CASSLVGGGNTEAFF.

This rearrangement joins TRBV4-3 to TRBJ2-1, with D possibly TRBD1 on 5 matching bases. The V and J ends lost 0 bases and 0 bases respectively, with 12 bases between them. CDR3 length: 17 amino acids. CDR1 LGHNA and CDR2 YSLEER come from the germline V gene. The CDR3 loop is CASSQDRRGRSYNEQFF. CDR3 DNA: TGCGCCAGCAGCCAAGATCGAAGGGGTCGCTCCTACAATGAGCAGTTCTTC.

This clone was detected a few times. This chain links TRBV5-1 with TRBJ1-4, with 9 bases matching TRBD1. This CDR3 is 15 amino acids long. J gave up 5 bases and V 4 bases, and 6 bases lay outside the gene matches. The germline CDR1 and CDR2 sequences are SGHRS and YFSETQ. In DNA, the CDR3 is TGCGCCAGCAGCCTCGCCGGGACAGGGAATGAAAAACTGTTTTTT. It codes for CASSLAGTGNEKLFF.

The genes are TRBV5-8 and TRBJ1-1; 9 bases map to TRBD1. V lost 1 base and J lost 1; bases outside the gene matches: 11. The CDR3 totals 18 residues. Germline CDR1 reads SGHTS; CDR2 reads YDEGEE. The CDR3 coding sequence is TGTGCCAGCAGCTTGTATCAATACAGGGGGCAGAGGAACACTGAAGCTTTCTTT. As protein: CASSLYQYRGQRNTEAFF.

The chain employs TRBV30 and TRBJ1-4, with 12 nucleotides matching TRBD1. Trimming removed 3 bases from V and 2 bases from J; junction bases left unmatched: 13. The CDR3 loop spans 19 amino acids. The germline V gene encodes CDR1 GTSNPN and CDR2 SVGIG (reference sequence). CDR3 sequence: CAWRPRLGTGGGTNEKLFF. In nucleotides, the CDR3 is TGTGCCTGGAGACCTAGGTTGGGGACAGGGGGCGGCACTAATGAAAAACTGTTTTTT.

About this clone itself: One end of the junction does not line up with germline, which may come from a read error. This CDR3 reads CSSTSSGTKHEQFF. CDR3 DNA: TGTTCCAGCACATCCTCGGGGACTAAACATGAGCAGTTCTTC. The chain joins TRBV7-9 to TRBJ2-1; 7 bases agree with TRBD2. Germline values: CDR1 SEHNR, CDR2 FQNEAQ (reference sequence). The CDR3 totals 14 residues.

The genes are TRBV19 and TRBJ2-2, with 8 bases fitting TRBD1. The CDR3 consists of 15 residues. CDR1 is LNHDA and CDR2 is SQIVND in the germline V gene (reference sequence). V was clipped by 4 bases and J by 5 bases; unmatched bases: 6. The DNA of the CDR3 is TGTGCCAGTAGTAATCAGGGGGCGAGGACCGGGGAGCTGTTTTTT. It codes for CASSNQGARTGELFF.

The CDR3 region is CAISEREGTYNEQFF. DNA of the CDR3: TGTGCCATCAGTGAAAGGGAGGGGACCTACAATGAGCAGTTCTTC. The V call is TRBV10-3, the J call TRBJ2-1; 7 bases are shared with TRBD2. The V gene's germline CDR1 is ENHRY and CDR2 SYGVKD. The CDR3 is 15 amino acids. V lost 3 bases and J lost 2; bases outside the gene matches: 4.

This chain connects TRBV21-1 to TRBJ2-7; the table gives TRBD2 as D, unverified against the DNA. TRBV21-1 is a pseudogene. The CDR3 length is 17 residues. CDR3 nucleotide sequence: TGTGCCGGACTGGCCCGACAGCGGGCCGCCGGATGGTCCGAGCAGTACTTC. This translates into CAGLARQRAAGWSEQYF.

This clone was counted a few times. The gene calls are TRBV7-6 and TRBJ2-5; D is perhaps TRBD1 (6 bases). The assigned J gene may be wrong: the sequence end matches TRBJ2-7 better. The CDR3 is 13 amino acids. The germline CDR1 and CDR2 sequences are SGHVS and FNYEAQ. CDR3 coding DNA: TGTGCCAGCAGCTTAGTGGACAGCCGCGAGCAGTACTTC. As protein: CASSLVDSREQYF.